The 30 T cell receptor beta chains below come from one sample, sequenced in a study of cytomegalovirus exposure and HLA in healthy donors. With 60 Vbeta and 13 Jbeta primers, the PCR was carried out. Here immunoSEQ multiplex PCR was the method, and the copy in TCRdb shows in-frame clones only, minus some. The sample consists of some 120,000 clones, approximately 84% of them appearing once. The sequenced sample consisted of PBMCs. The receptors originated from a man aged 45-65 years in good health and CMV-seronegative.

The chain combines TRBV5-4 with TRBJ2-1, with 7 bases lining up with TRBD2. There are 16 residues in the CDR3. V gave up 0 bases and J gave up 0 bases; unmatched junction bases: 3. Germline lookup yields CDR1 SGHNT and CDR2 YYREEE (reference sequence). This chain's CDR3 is CASSLVGGGSYNEQFF. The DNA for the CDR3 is TGTGCCAGCAGCTTGGTTGGGGGGGGCTCCTACAATGAGCAGTTCTTC.

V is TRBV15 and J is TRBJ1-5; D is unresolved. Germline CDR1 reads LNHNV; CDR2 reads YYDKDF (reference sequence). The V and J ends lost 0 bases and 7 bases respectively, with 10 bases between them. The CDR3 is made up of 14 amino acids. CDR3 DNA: TGTGCCACCAGCAGAGATTTGAGTGTCCAGCCCCAGCATTTT. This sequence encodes CATSRDLSVQPQHF.

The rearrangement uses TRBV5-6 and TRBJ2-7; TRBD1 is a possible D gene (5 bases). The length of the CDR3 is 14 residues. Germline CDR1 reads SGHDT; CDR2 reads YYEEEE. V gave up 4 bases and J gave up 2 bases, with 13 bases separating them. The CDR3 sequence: CASSPPRVPYEQYF. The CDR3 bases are TGTGCCAGCAGCCCGCCCAGGGTCCCCTACGAGCAGTACTTC.

CDR3 bases: TGTGCCAGCAGCGTAGAGGCGGTCATGAACACTGAAGCTTTCTTT. Amino acids: CASSVEAVMNTEAFF. This sequence joins TRBV9 and TRBJ1-1; no definite D call. The V and J ends lost 0 bases and 0 bases respectively, with 9 bases between them. The germline V gene has CDR1 SGDLS and CDR2 YYNGEE. The CDR3 length is 15 residues.

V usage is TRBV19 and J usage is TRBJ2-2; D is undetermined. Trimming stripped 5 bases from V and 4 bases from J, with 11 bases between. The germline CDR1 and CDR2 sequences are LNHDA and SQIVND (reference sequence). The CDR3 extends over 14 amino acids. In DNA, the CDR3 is TGTGCCAGTAGTTCCCAAGGCGGCACCGGGGAGCTGTTTTTT. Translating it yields CASSSQGGTGELFF.

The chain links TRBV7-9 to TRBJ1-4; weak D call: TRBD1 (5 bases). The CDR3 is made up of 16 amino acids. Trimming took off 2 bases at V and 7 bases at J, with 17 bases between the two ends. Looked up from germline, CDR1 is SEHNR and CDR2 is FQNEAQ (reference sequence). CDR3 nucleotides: TGTGCCAGCAGCTTAATGGCGGGGGAGGAGCGTGAAAAACTGTTTTTT. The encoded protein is CASSLMAGEEREKLFF.

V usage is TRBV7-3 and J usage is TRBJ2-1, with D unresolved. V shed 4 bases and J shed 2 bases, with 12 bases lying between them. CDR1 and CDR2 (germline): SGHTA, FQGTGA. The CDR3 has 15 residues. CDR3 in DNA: TGTGCCAGCAGCTCCCGGCAGGCTACCTACAATGAGCAGTTCTTC. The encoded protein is CASSSRQATYNEQFF. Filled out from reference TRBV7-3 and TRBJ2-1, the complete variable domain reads GAGVSQTPSNKVTEKGKYVELRCDPISGHTALYWYRQSLGQGPEFLIYFQGTGAADDSGLPNDRFFAVRPEGSVSTLKIQRTERGDSAVYLCASSSRQATYNEQFFGPGTRLTVL.

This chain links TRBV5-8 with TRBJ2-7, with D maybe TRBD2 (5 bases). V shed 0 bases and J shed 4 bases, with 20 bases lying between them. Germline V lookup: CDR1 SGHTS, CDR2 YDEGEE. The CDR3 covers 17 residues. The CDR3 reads CASSLASGGFTSYEQYF. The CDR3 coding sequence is TGTGCCAGCAGCTTGGCCTCGGGTGGCTTCACTAGTTACGAGCAGTACTTC.

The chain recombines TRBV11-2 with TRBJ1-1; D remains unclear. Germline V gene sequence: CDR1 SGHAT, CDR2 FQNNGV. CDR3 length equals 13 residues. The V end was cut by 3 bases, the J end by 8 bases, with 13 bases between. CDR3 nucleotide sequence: TGTGCCAGCAGCTTTGAACGGAGCTTGGAAGCTTTCTTT. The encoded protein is CASSFERSLEAFF.

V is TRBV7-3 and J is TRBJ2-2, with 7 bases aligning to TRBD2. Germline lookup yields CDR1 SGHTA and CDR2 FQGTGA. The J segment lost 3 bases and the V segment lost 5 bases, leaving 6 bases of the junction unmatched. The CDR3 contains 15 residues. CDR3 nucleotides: TGTGCCAGCAGCCGATGGGGGAGGGACACCGGGGAGCTGTTTTTT. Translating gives CASSRWGRDTGELFF.

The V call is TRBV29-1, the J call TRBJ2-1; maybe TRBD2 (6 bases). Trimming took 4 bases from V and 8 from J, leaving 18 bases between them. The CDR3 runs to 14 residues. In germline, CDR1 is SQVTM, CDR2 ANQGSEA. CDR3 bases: TGCAGCGTTGTAGGGCAGGGAGGTAGGGATGAGCAGTTCTTC. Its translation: CSVVGQGGRDEQFF.

Here the CDR3 DNA reads TGTGCCAGCTCACCGGGGACAGGGCAACGTACACAGTACAATGAGCAGTTCTTC. Translating gives CASSPGTGQRTQYNEQFF. The chain couples TRBV18 to TRBJ2-1; 9 bases match TRBD1. The CDR3 is 18 amino acids. With 3 bases clipped from V and 4 bases from J, the junction kept 13 bases outside the gene matches. Looked up from germline, CDR1 is KGHSH and CDR2 is LQKENI.

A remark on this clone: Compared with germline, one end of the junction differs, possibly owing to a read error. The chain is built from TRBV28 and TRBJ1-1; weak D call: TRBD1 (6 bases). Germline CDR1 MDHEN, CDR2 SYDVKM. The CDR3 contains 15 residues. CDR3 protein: CASSPPRGVGSTVQF. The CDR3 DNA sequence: TGTGCCAGCAGTCCCCCCAGGGGAGTGGGTTCCACCGTCCAGTTT.

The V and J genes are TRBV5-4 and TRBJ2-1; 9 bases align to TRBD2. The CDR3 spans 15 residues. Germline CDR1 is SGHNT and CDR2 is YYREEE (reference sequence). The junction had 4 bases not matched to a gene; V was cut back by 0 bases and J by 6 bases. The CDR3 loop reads CASSLVGGRANEQFF. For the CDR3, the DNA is TGTGCCAGCAGCTTGGTTGGCGGGAGGGCCAATGAGCAGTTCTTC.

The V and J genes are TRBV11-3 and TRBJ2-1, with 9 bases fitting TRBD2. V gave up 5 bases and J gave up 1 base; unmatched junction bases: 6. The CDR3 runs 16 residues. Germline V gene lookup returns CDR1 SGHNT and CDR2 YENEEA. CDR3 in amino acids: CASSLSTSGSYNEQFF. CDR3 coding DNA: TGTGCCAGCAGCCTCTCAACTAGCGGGTCCTACAATGAGCAGTTCTTC.

The DNA for the CDR3 is TGTGCCAGCAGCGCGACAGGGGTGCTCACAGATACGCAGTATTTT. This translates into CASSATGVLTDTQYF. This chain connects TRBV9 to TRBJ2-3; 8 positions match TRBD1. The CDR3 covers 15 residues. V dropped 3 bases and J dropped 2; count of bases not matched to a gene: 5. Germline V gives CDR1 SGDLS, CDR2 YYNGEE. Full variable domain (remainder filled in from reference TRBV9 and TRBJ2-3): DSGVTQTPKHLITATGQRVTLRCSPRSGDLSVYWYQQSLDQGLQFLIQYYNGEERAKGNILERFSAQQFPDLHSELNLSSLELGDSALYFCASSATGVLTDTQYFGPGTRLTVL.

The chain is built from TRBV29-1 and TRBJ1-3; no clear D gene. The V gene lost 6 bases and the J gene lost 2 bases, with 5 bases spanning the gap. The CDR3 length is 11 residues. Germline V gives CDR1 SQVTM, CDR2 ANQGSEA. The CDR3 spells CSVLAGNTIYF. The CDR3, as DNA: TGCAGCGTACTCGCTGGAAACACCATATATTTT. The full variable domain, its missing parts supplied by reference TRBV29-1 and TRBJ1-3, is SAVISQKPSRDICQRGTSLTIQCQVDSQVTMMFWYRQQPGQSLTLIATANQGSEATYESGFVIDKFPISRPNLTFSTLTVSNMSPEDSSIYLCSVLAGNTIYFGEGSWLTVV.

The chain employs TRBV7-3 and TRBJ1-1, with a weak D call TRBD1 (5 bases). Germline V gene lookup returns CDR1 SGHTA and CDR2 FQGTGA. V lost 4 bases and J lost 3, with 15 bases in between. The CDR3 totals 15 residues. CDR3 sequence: CASSSAGPRDTEAFF. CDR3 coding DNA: TGTGCCAGCAGCTCAGCGGGACCGAGGGACACTGAAGCTTTCTTT.

The CDR3 spells CASATSFTDEQYF. The CDR3 nucleotides are TGTGCCAGTGCGACTAGCTTTACGGACGAGCAGTACTTC. The V and J genes are TRBV28 and TRBJ2-7; 7 nucleotides match TRBD2. Per the germline V gene, CDR1 is MDHEN and CDR2 is SYDVKM. The CDR3 has 13 amino acids. J was trimmed by 5 bases and V by 9 bases; bases with no gene match: 10.

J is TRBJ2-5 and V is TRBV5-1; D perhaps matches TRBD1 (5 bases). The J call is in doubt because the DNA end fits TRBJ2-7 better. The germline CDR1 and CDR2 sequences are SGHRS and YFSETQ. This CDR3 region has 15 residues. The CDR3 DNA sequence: TGCGCCAGCAGCTTGGATCGCAGGGTCTCCTACGAGCAGTACTTC. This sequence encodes CASSLDRRVSYEQYF.

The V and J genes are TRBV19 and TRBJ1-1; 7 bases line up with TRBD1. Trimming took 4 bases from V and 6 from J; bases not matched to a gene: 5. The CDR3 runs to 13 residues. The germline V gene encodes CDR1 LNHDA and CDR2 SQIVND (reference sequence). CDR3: CASSTNRGAEAFF. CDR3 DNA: TGTGCCAGTAGTACTAACAGGGGAGCTGAAGCTTTCTTT.

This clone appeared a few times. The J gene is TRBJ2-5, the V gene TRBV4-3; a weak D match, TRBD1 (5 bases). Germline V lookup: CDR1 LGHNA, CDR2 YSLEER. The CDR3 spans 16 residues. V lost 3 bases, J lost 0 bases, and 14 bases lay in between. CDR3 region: CASSQSTPDNQETQYF. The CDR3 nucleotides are TGCGCCAGCAGCCAGTCAACCCCGGACAACCAAGAGACCCAGTACTTC.

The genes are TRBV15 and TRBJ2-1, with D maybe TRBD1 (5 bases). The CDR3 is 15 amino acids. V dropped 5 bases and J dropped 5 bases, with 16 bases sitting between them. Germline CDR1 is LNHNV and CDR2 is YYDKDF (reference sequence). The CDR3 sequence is CATSRITSGNNEQFF. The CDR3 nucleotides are TGTGCCACCAGCCGCATTACTTCAGGGAACAATGAGCAGTTCTTC. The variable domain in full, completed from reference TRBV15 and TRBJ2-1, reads DAMVIQNPRYQVTQFGKPVTLSCSQTLNHNVMYWYQQKSSQAPKLLFHYYDKDFNNEADTPDNFQSRRPNTSFCFLDIRSPGLGDTAMYLCATSRITSGNNEQFFGPGTRLTVL.

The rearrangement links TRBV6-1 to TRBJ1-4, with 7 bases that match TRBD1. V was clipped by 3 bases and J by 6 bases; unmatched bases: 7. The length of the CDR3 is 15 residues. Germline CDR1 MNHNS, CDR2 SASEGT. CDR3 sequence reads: CASSETTGMDEKLFF. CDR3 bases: TGTGCCAGCAGTGAGACGACAGGGATGGATGAAAAACTGTTTTTT.

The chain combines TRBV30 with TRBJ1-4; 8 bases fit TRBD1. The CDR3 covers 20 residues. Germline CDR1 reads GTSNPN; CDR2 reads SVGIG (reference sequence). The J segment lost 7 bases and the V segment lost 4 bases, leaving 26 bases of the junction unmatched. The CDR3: CAWTRSRDRSFQRSIEKLFF. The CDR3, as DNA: TGTGCCTGGACTCGATCGCGGGACAGGAGTTTTCAAAGGAGTATTGAAAAACTGTTTTTT.

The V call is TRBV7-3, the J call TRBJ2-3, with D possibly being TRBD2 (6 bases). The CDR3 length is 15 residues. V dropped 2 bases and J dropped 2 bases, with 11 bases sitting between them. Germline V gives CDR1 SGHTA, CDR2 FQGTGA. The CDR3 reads CASSLGRGITDTQYF. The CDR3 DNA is TGTGCCAGCAGCTTAGGGCGGGGAATCACAGATACGCAGTATTTT.

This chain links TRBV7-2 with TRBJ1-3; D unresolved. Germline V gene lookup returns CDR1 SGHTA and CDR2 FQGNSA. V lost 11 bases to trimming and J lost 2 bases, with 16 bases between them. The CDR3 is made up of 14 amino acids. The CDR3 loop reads CACSREGPGNTIYF. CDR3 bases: TGTGCCTGTAGCCGAGAGGGTCCTGGAAACACCATATATTTT.

The CDR3 here is CASSTGGPIINEQFF. CDR3 nucleotide sequence: TGTGCCAGCAGCACAGGGGGGCCTATTATCAATGAGCAGTTCTTC. The rearrangement uses TRBV5-4 and TRBJ2-1; 8 nucleotides align to TRBD1. The V segment lost 4 bases and the J segment 6 bases; nucleotides outside the gene matches: 9. This CDR3 has 15 amino acids. Germline loops: CDR1 SGHNT, CDR2 YYREEE (reference sequence).

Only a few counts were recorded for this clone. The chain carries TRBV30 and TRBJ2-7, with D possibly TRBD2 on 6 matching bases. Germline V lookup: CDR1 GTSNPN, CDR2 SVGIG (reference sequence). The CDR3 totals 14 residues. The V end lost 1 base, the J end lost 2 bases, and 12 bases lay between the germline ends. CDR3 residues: CAWSGTTSTYEQYF. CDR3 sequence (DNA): TGTGCCTGGAGTGGGACTACGAGTACCTACGAGCAGTACTTC.

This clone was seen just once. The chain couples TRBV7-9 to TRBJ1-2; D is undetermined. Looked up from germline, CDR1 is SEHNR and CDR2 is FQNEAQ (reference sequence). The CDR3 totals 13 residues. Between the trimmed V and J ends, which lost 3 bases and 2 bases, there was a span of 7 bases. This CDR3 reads CASSFSENYGYTF. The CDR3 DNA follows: TGTGCCAGCAGCTTCTCAGAAAACTATGGCTACACCTTC.